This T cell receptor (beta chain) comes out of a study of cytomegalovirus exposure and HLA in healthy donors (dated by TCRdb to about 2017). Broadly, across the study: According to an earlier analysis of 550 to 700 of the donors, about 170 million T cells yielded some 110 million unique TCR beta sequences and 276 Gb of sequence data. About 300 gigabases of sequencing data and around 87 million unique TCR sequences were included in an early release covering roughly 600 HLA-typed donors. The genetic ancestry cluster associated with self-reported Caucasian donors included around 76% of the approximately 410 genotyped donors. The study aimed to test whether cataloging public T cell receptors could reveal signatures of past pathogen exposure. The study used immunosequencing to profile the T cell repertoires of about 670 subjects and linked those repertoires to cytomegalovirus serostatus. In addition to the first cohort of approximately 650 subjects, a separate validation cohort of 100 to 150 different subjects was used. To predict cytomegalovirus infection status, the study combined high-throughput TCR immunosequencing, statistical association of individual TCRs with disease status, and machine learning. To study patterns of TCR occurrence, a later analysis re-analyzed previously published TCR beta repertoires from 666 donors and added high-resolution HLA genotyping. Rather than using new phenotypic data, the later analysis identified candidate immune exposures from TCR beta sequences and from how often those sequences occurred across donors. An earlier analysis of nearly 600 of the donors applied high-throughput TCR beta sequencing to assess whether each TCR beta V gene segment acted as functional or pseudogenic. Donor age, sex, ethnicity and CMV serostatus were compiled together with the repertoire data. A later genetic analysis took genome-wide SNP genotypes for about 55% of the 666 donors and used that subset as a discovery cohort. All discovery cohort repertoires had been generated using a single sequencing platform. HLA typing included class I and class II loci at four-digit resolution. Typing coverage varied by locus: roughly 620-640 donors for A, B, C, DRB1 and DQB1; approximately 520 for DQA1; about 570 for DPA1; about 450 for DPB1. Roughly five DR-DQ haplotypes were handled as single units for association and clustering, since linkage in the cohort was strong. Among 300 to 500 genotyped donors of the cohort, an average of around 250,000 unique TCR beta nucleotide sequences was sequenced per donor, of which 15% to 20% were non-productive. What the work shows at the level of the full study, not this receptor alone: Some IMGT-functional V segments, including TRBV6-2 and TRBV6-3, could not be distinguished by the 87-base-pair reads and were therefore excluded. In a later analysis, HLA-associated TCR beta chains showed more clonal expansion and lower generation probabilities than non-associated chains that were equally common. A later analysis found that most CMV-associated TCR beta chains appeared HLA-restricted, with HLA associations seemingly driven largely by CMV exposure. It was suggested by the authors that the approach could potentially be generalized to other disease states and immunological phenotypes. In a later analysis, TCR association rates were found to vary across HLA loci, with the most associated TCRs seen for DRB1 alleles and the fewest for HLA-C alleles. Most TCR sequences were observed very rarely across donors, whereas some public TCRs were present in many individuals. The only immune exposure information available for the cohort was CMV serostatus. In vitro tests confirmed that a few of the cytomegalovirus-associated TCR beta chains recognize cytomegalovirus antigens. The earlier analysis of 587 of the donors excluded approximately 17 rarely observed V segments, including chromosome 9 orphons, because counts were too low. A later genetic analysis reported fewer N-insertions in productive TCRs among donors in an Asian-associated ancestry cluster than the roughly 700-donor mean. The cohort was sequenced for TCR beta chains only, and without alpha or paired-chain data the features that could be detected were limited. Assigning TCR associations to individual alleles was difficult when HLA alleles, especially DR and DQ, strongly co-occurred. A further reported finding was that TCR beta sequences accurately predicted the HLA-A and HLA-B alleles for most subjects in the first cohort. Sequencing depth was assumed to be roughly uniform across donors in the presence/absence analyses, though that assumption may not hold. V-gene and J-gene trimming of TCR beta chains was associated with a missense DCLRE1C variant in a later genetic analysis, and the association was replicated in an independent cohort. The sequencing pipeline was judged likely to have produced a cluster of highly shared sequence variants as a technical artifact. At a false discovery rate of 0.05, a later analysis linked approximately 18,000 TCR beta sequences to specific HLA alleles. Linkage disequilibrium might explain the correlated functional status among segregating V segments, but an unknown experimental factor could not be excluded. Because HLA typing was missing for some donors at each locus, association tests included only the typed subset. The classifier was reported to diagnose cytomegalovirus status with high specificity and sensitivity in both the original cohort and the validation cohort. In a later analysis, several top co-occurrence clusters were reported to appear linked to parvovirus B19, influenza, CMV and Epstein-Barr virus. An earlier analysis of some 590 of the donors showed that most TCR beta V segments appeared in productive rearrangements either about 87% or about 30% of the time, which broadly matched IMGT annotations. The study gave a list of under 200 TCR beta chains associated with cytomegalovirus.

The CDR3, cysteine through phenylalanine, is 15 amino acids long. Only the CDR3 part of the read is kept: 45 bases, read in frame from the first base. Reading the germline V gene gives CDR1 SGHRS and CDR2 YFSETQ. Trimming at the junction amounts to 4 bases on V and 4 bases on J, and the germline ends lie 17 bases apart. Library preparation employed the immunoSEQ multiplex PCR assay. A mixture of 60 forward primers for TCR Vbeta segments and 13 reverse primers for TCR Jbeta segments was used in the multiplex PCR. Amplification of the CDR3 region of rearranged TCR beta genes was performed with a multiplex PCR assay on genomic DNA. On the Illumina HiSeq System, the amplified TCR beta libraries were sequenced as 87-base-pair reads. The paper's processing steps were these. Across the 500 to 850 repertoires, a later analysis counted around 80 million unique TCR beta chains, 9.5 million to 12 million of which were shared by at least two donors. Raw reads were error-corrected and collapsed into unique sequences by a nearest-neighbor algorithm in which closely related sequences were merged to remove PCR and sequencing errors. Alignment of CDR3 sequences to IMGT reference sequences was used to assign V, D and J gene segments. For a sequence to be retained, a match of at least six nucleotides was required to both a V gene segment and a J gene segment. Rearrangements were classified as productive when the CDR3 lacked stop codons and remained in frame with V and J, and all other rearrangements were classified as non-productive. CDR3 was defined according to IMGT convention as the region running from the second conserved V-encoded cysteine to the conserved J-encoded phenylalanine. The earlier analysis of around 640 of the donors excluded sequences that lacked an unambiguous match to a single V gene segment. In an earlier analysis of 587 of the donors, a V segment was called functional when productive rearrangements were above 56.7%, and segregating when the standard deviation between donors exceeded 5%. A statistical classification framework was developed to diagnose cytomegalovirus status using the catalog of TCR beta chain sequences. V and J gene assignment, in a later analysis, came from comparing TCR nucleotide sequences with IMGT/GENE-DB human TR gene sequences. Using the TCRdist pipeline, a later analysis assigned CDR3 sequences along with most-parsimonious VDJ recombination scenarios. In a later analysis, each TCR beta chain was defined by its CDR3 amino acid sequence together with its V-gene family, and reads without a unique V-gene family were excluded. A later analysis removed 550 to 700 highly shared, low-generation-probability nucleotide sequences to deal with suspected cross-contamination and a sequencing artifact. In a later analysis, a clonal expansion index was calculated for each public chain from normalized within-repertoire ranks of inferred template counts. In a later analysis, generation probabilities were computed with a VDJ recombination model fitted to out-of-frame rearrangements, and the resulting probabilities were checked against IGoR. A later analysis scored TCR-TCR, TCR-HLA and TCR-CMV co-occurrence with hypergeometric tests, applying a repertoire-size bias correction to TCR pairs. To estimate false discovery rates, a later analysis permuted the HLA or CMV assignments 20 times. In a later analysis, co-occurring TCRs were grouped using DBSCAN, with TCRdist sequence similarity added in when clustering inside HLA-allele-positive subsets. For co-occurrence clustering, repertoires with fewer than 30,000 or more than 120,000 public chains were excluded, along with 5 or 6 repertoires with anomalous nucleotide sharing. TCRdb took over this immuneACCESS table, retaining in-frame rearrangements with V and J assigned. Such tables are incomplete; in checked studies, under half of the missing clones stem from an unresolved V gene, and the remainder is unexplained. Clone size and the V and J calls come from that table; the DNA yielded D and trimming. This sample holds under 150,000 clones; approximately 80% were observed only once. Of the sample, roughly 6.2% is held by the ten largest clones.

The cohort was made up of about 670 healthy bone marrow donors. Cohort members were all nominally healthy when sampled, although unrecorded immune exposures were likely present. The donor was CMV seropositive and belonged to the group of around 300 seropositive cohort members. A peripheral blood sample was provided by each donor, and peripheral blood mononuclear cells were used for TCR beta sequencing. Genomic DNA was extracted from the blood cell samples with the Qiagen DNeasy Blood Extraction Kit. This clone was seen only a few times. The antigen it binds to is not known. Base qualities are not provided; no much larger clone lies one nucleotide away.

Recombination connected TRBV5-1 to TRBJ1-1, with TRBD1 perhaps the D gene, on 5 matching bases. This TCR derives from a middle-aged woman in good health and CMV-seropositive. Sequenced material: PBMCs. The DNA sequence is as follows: TGCGCCAGCAGCGAGAGAGCAAACGGGGGCACTGAAGCTTTCTTT. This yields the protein CASSERANGGTEAFF.